The present T cell receptor (beta chain) was sequenced within a study of shared clonotypes between healthy human individuals. General study findings and limits: Rarefaction showed sorted-subset sequencing was incomplete despite large depth.

As to this clone: What it binds is unknown.

Losses at the gene ends were 4 bases for V and 5 bases for J; bases not matched to a gene: 13. The CDR3 length is 17 residues. Germline V gene sequence: CDR1 SNHLY, CDR2 FYNNEI. CD45RO negativity and positive selection for CCR7 defined naive CD8 cells, a population that excluded terminally differentiated effector memory CD45RA+ cells. Genomic DNA per cell subset filled all wells of several immunoSEQ plates. Clones were read by immunoSEQ multiplex PCR, and TCRdb kept only the in-frame ones, dropping some. The table records millions of clones, about 94% of them present only once. The chain employs TRBV2 and TRBJ2-3; TRBD2 matches 9 bases. The sequenced sample consisted of naive CD8+ T cells sorted from blood. This sequence originates from a man younger than 35 in good health. CDR3 coding DNA: TGTGCCAGCAGTGGGTCGACTAGCGGCCTTTTGGGAGATACGCAGTATTTT. Translated: CASSGSTSGLLGDTQYF.